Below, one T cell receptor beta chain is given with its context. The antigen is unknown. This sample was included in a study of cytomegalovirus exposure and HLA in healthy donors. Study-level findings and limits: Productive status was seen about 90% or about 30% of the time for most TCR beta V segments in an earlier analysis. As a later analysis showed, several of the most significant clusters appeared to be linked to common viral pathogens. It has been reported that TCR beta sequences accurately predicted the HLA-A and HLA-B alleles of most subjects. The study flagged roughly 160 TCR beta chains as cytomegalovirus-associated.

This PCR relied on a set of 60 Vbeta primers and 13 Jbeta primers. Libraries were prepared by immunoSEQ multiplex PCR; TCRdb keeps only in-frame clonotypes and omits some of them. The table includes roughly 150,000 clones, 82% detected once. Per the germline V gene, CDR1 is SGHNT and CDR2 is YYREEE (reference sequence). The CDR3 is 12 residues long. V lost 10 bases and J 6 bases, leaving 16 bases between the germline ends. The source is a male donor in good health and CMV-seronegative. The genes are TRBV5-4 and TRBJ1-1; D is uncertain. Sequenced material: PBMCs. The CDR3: CAGGSGEAEAFF. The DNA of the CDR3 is TGTGCCGGAGGCTCCGGGGAGGCTGAAGCTTTCTTT.